This T cell receptor (beta chain) was retrieved from a study of PD-L1 blockade in urothelial cancer. Across the study: At 3 weeks (second dose) and 6 weeks after starting treatment, blood was analyzed.

Regarding this clone: Its antigen is still unknown.

PCRs each included synthetic TCR analog templates spiked in. The assay was immunoSEQ multiplex PCR, and TCRdb's table has in-frame clones only and misses some. The sample has approximately 91,000 clones, around four fifths seen once; the top ten hold roughly 8%. Study results and caveats: Below-median blood TCR clonality before treatment forecast better survival.

The CDR3 is made up of 12 amino acids. Deletions cut 6 bases from V and 5 bases from J, with 9 bases between. Germline CDR1 is MNHNS and CDR2 is SASEGT. Stated time point: peripheral blood 6 weeks after treatment start. Diagnoses among patients were locally advanced or metastatic urothelial carcinoma. The genes are TRBV6-1 and TRBJ2-3; maybe TRBD2 (5 bases). The TCR sequence derives from a man aged 65-85 years with urothelial cancer. Sample: PBMCs, taken around atezolizumab (anti-PD-L1) treatment. This CDR3 reads CASRLVGDTQYF. As DNA, the CDR3 is TGTGCCAGCAGACTAGTGGGAGATACGCAGTATTTT.